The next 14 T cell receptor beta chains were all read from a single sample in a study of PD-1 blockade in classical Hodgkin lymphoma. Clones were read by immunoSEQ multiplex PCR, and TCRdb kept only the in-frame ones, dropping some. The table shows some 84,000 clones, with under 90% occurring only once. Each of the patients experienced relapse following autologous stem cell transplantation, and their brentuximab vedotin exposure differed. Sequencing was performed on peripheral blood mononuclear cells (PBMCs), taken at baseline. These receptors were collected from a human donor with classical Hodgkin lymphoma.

The CDR3 here is CASSRSGTGNGYTF. In DNA, the CDR3 is TGCGCCAGCAGCAGATCCGGGACAGGGAATGGCTACACCTTC. The chain has TRBV5-1 and TRBJ1-2, with 9 nucleotides matching TRBD1. This CDR3 region has 14 residues. The V and J ends lost 4 bases and 6 bases, in that order; junction bases with no gene match: 7. Germline CDR1 reads SGHRS; CDR2 reads YFSETQ.

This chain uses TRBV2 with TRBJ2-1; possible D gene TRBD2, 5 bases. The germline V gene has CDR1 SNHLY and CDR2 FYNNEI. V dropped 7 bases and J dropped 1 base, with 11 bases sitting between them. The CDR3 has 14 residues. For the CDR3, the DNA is TGTGCCAGCATGGTGAGAGGGTCCTACAATGAGCAGTTCTTC. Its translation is CASMVRGSYNEQFF.

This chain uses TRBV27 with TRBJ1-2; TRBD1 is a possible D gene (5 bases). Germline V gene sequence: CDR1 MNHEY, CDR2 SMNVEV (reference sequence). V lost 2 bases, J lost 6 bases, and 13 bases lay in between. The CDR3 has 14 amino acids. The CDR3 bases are TGTGCCAGCAGTTTAGACCCCTGGGGCAATGGCTACACCTTC. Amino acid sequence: CASSLDPWGNGYTF.

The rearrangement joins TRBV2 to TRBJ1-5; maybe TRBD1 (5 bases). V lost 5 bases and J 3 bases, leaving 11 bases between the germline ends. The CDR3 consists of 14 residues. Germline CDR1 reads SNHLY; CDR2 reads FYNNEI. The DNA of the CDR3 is TGTGCCAGCAGTTTCTCGGGGGTCAATCAGCCCCAGCATTTT. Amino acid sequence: CASSFSGVNQPQHF.

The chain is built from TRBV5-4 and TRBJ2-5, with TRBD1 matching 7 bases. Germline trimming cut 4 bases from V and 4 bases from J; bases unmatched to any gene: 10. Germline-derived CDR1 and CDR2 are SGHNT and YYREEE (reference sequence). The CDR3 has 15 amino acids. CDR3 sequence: CASSMRTGGTETQYF. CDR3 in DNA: TGTGCCAGCAGCATGCGGACAGGCGGCACAGAGACCCAGTACTTC.

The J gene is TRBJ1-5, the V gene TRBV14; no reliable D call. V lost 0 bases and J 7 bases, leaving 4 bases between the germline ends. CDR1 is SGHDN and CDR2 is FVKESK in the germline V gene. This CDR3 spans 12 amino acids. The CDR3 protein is CASSQEGQPQHF. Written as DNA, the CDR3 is TGTGCCAGCAGCCAAGAGGGCCAGCCCCAGCATTTT.

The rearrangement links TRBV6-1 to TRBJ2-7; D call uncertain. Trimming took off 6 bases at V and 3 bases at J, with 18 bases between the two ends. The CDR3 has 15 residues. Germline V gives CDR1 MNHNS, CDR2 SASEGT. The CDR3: CASRIYSYPGYEQYF. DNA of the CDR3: TGTGCCAGCAGAATTTACTCCTACCCAGGCTACGAGCAGTACTTC.

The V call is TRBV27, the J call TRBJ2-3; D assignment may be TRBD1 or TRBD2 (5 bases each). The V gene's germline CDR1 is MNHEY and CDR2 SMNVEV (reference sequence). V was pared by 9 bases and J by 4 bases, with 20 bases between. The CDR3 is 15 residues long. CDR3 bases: TGTGCCAGACACTACCGGGACCTTTTCTCAGATACGCAGTATTTT. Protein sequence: CARHYRDLFSDTQYF.

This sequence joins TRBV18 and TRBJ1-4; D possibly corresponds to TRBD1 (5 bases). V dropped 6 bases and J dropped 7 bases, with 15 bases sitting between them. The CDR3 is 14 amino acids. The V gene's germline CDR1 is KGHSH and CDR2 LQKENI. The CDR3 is CASSEGAGPEKLFF. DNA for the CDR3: TGTGCCAGCTCCGAGGGCGCGGGGCCTGAAAAACTGTTTTTT.

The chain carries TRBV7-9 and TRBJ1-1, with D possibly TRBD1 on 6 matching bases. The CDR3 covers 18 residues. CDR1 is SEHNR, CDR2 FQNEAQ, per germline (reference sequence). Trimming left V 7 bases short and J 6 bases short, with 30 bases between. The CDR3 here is CASTHPDRAGAGVAEAFF. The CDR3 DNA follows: TGTGCCAGCACCCACCCCGATCGGGCAGGGGCCGGAGTTGCTGAAGCTTTCTTT.

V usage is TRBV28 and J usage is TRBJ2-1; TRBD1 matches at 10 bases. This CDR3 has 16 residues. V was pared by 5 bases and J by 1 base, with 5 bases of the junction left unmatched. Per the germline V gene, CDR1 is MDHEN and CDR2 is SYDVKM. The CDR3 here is CASSNTGQGSYNEQFF. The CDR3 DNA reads TGTGCCAGCAGTAACACGGGACAGGGGTCCTACAATGAGCAGTTCTTC.

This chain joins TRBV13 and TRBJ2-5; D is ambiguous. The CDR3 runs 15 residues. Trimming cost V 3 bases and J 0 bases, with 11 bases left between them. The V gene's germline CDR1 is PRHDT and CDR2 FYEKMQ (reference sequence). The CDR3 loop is CASSFGSWYQETQYF. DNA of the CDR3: TGTGCCAGCAGCTTCGGGTCTTGGTACCAAGAGACCCAGTACTTC.

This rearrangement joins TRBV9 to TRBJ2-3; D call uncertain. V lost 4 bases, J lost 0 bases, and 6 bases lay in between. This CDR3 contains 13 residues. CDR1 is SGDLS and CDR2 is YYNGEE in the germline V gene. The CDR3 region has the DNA TGTGCCAGCAGCTCCAGTAGCACAGATACGCAGTATTTT. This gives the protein CASSSSSTDTQYF.

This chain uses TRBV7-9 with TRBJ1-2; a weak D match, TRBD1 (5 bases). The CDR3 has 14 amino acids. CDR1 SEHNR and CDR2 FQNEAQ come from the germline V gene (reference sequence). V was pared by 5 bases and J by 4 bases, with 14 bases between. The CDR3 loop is CASSPNADSYGYTF. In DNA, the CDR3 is TGTGCCAGCAGCCCAAATGCTGACAGCTATGGCTACACCTTC.